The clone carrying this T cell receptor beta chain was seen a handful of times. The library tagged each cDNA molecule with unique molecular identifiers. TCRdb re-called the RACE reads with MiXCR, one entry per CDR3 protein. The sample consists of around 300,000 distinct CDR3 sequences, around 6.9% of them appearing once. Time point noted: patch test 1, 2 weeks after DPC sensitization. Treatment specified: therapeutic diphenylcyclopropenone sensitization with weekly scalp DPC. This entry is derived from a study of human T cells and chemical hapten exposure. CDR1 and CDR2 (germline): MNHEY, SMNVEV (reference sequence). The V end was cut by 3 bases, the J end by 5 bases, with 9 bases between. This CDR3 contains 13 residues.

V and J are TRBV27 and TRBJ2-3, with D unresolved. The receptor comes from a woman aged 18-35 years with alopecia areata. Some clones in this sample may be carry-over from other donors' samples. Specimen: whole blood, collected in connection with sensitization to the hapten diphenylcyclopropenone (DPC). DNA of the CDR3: TGTGCCAGCAGTTTGAAGCGTGAAGATACGCAGTATTTT. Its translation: CASSLKREDTQYF.